The T cell receptor beta chain under discussion was sequenced for a study of cytomegalovirus exposure and HLA in healthy donors. Study conclusions and caveats: A missense DCLRE1C variant was associated with V- and J-gene trimming of TCR beta chains in a later analysis, and an independent cohort replicated the association.

Primers: 60 Vbeta forward and 13 Jbeta reverse. The protocol was immunoSEQ multiplex PCR, while the TCRdb copy is restricted to in-frame clones and leaves out a portion. This sample carries around 110,000 clones, around 73% of them seen once, and the ten largest clones take about 8%. CDR3 length: 18 amino acids. CDR1 SGHRS and CDR2 YFSETQ come from the germline V gene. The ends lost 0 bases at V and 0 bases at J; junction bases unmatched: 4. Details on this clone: Its antigen is as yet unknown.

This cohort consisted of healthy bone marrow donors. Despite likely unrecorded immune exposures, the donors were nominally healthy at the time of sampling. The chain joins TRBV5-1 to TRBJ2-3, with TRBD2 identical over 13 bases. The material sequenced was PBMCs. The sequence derives from a man in his thirties or forties in good health and CMV-seronegative. The CDR3 is CASSLGLAGGPSTDTQYF. CDR3 bases: TGCGCCAGCAGCTTGGGACTAGCGGGGGGCCCTAGCACAGATACGCAGTATTTT.